This TCR beta chain was captured by sequencing in a study of blood T cell repertoires in COVID-19. Looking at the study overall: PBMCs, B-cell-depleted T cells, or T cells provided the cDNA or gDNA that made up the material.

Methods used by the authors: Amplification from reference gene primers served as the basis for estimated nucleated cell counts. Clones were sequenced by immunoSEQ multiplex PCR, and TCRdb holds only the in-frame ones, with some missing. V, J and clone size are taken as reported in that table, and D and trimming were inferred from the DNA itself. The repertoire holds about 83,000 clones, with approximately 85% as singletons. The clonotype comes from a man over 45 with active COVID-19. Sequencing used peripheral blood.

CDR3 nucleotide sequence: TGCGCCAGCAGCCAAGCTTTAGGACAGGATGTCTATGGCTACACCTTC. It codes for CASSQALGQDVYGYTF. The chain joins TRBV4-1 to TRBJ1-2; 7 bases agree with TRBD1. The germline gives CDR1 MGHRA, CDR2 YSYEKL. Germline trimming cut 1 base from V and 4 bases from J; bases unmatched to any gene: 9. The CDR3 is 16 amino acids.